This T cell receptor beta chain derives from a study of blood T cell repertoires in COVID-19. Study background: COVID-19 samples collected from the United States, Italy and Spain covered acute and convalescent phases.

Original handling: Reference gene primer amplification gave nucleated cell count estimates. Method: immunoSEQ multiplex PCR; TCRdb's copy keeps in-frame clones and lacks some. The V and J calls and the clone size are those of that table, but D and trimming were determined from the DNA. This sample carries 70,000 to 100,000 clones, around 88% of them seen once, and the ten largest clones take 1.2%. The TCR was taken from a man older than 75 with active or convalescent COVID-19. The sequenced sample consisted of peripheral blood.

CDR3 residues: CASSPPAGRGEKLFF. CDR3 in DNA: TGTGCCAGCTCACCACCGGCAGGGAGGGGTGAAAAACTGTTTTTT. J is TRBJ1-4 and V is TRBV18; the D gene is possibly TRBD1 (5 bases). The CDR3 length is 15 residues. V lost 0 bases and J 7 bases, leaving 12 bases between the germline ends. Germline V lookup: CDR1 KGHSH, CDR2 LQKENI.